This TCR beta chain was recovered during a study of neoadjuvant anti-PD-1 for oral cavity cancer (dated by TCRdb to 2020 to 2023). Broadly, across the study: Before undergoing curative-intent surgical resection, most patients got three to four biweekly nivolumab doses at 3 mg/kg. A fourth nivolumab dose was given around day 43 to patients without progression, and definitive surgical resection was performed in those patients on days 50-56. Under RECIST 1.1, patients with complete response, partial response or stable disease were classed as responders, and patients with progression were classed as non-responders. There were approximately 12 patients in the parent correlative cohort, and the response rate was over 25%. What the authors observed across the whole study: A higher pretreatment blood Treg/Th17 ratio correlated with both higher pretreatment blood TCRbeta clonality and lower post-treatment tumor TCRbeta clonality. The TCR analyses had only a few patients in each response group, and the authors called for validation in larger cohorts. Larger post-treatment sizes of preexisting intratumoral clones correlated with greater tumor shrinkage, suggesting expansion of preexisting clones contributed to response.

The sample holds a few counts of this clone. The antigen this receptor binds is unknown. Base qualities are not provided; no much larger clone lies one nucleotide away. The meaning of the sample's time point label: after neoadjuvant nivolumab, at surgical resection. Patients were newly diagnosed with stage II-IVA oral cavity squamous cell carcinoma and had received no prior systemic or radiation treatment. The cohort was made up of patients with locally advanced, HPV-negative oral cavity squamous cell carcinoma. Samples came from a longitudinal correlative study of a single-arm phase II trial of neoadjuvant nivolumab in oral cavity squamous cell carcinoma. Genomic DNA-based TCRbeta sequencing was performed on subject-matched pre- and post-treatment PBMCs and tumors from three responders and three non-responders. Genomic DNA was isolated from tumor tissue using the Maxwell RSC DNA from Tissue kit.

Tumor libraries used mostly 4.8 ug of input genomic DNA for survey sequencing, with two replicates per sample. Following the manufacturer's instructions, the team built TCRbeta libraries using the immunoSEQ hsTCRbeta kit. Sequencing of the completed libraries took place using an Illumina NovaSeq 6000 S4 flow cell after they had been pooled to roughly 2.9 nM. The study's processing was this. The immunoSEQ Analyzer was used for raw data preprocessing and quality control. The analysis was restricted to productive rearrangements, with each unique CDR3 amino acid sequence defining a clonotype. Repertoire clonality was estimated as the Gini-Simpson index, which was computed with the R package tcR. Student's t test was used to compare Gini indices, while Pearson correlation assessed associations with tumor size change. This immuneACCESS table, as held by TCRdb, lists in-frame sequences with V and J called but not all clones. Of the missing ones, under half trace to an unresolved V gene in checked studies; the others have no known cause. V and J calls and clone size come straight from that table; D and trimming were deduced from the DNA. The sample yields about 15,000 clones; under 40% were counted once. In total, the top ten clones hold roughly two fifths of the sample.

The V end loses 5 bases and the J end loses 1 base, and a stretch of 17 bases separates them. Reading from cysteine to phenylalanine, the CDR3 counts 17 amino acids. Only the CDR3 portion is preserved as DNA: 51 bases, with reading frame beginning at the first base. The germline V gene encodes CDR1 SEHNR and CDR2 FQNEAQ (reference sequence). Sequenced here: tumor tissue, sampled after nivolumab (anti-PD-1) treatment. Recombination linked TRBV7-9 to TRBJ2-2; a weak D assignment points to TRBD1 (6 bases agree). This receptor was taken from a person aged 40 to 85 with oral cavity squamous cell carcinoma. The DNA sequence reads TGTGCCAGCAGCCTCACCAGGGACACCAAGAACACCGGGGAGCTGTTTTTT. Its translation is CASSLTRDTKNTGELFF.